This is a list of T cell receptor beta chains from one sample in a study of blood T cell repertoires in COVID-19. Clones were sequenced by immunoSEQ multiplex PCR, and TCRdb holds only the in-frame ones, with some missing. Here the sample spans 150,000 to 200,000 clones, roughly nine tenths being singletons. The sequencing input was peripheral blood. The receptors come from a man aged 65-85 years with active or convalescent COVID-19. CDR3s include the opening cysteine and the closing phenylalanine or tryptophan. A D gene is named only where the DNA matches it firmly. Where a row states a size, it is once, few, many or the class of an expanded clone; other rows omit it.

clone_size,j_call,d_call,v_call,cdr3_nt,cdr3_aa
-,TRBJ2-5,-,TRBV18,TGTGCCAGCTCACCCATAACAGAAGAGACCCAGTACTTC,CASSPITEETQYF
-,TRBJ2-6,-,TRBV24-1,TGTGCCACCAGTGGTCCCTACAGTGCCCAGAGCTCTGGGGCCAACGTCCTGACTTTC,CATSGPYSAQSSGANVLTF
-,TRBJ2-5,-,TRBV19,TGTGCCAGTAGTATCGGCGGGGAGGAGACCCAGTACTTC,CASSIGGEETQYF
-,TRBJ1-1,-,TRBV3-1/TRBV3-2,TGTGCCAGCAGCCGGATACAGGGGAACACTGAAGCTTTCTTT,CASSRIQGNTEAFF
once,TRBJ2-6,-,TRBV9,TGTGCCAGCACCCTATCCCCGGGCTCTGGGGCCAACGTCCTGACTTTC,CASTLSPGSGANVLTF
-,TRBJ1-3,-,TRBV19,TGTGCCAGTAGTCCCGGACAGTCTGGAAACACCATATATTTT,CASSPGQSGNTIYF
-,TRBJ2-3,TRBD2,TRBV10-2,TGCGCCAGCACCCTTAGACTAGCGGGTATCACAGATACGCAGTATTTT,CASTLRLAGITDTQYF
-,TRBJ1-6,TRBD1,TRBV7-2,TGTGCCAGCGCCGACCCTGGGACAGGGAAGACCTATAATTCACCCCTCCACTTT,CASADPGTGKTYNSPLHF
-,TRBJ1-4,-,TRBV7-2,TGTGCCAGCAGCTGGGCAGCCGGGGCTAATGAAAAACTGTTTTTT,CASSWAAGANEKLFF
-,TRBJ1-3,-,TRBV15,TGTGCCACCAGCAGAGACACCGCGGGAAACACCATATATTTT,CATSRDTAGNTIYF
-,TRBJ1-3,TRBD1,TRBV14,TGTGCCAGCAGCGATCCGGGACAGGGAAACACCATATATTTT,CASSDPGQGNTIYF
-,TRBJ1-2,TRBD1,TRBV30,TGTGCCTGGAGAGACAGGGCCTCGGGCTATGGCTACACCTTC,CAWRDRASGYGYTF
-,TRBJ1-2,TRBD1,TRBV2,TGTGCCAGGGACCGAGCGACAGGGGGTTTTCTTGGCTACACCTTC,CARDRATGGFLGYTF
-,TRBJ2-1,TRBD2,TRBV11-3,TGTGCCAGCAGCTTAGGGGCTAGCGGGGGGCTCCCGAGCTCCTACAATGAGCAGTTCTTC,CASSLGASGGLPSSYNEQFF
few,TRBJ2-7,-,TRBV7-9,TGTGCCAGCAGCTTAGATGGGGGGGCTAGCTCCTACGAGCAGTACTTC,CASSLDGGASSYEQYF
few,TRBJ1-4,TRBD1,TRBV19,TGTGCCAGTAAGAAAGGGGGCGTGGCGTTTCGCGAAAAACTGTTTTTT,CASKKGGVAFREKLFF